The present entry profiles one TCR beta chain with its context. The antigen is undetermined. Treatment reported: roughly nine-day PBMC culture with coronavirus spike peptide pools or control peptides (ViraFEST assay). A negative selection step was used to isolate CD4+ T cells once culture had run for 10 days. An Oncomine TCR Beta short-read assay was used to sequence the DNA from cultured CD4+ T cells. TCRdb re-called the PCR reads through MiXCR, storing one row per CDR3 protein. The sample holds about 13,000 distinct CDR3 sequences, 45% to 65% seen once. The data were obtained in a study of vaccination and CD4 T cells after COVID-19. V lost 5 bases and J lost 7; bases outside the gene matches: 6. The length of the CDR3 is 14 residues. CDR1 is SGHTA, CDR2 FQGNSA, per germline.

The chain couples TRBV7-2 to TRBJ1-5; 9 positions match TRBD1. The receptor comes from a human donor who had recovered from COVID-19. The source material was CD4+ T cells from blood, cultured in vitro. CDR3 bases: TGTGCCAGCAGCCCGACAGGGGGAGGGCAGCCCCAGCATTTT. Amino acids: CASSPTGGGQPQHF.